This TCR beta chain was retrieved from a study of PD-1 blockade in classical Hodgkin lymphoma. The study's findings and limits: Significantly greater TCR diversity emerged by C4D1 in CD4+ cells but not CD8+ cells.

The time point denotes: cycle 4 day 1 (C4D1), after 5 to 7 weeks of nivolumab. The patients all showed relapse after autologous stem cell transplantation, while their brentuximab vedotin exposure varied. The study recorded best responses of complete response, partial response or progressive disease. CDR1 MNHNY and CDR2 SVGAGI come from the germline V gene (reference sequence). CDR3 length: 14 residues. The ends were cut back, 6 bases at V and 5 bases at J, with 16 bases in the middle. A remark on this clone: Its antigen is unidentified.

TCRdb's copy holds only in-frame clones and misses some; the assay was immunoSEQ multiplex PCR. The repertoire includes under 80,000 clones, roughly 85% of them detected once, and approximately 8.4% sits in the top ten. The receptor was derived from a human donor with classical Hodgkin lymphoma. The sequenced sample was peripheral blood mononuclear cells (PBMCs), obtained before the fourth cycle of nivolumab. The chain has TRBV6-6 and TRBJ1-2; a weak D match, TRBD1 (5 bases). In DNA form, the CDR3 reads TGTGCCAGCAGAAAACAGGAGTCCGGATATGGCTACACCTTC. This translates into CASRKQESGYGYTF.